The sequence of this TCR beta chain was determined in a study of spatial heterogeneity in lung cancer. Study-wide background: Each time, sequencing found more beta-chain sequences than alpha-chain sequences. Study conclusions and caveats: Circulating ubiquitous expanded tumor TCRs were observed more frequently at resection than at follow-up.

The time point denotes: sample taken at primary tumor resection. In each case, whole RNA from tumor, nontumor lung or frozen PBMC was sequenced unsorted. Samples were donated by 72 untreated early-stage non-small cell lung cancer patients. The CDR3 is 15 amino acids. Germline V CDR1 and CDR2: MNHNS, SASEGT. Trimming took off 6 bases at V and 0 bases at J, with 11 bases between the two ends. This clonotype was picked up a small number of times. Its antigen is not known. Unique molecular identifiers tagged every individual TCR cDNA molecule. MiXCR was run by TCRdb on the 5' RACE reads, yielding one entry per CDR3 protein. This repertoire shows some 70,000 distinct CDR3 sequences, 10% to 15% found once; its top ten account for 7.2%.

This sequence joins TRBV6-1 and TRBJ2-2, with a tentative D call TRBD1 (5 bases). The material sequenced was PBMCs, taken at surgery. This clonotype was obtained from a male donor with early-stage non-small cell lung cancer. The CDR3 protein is CASSLDRPNTGELFF. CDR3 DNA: TGTGCCAGCAGCCTAGACAGACCGAACACCGGGGAGCTGTTTTTT.